The 10 T cell receptor beta chains below come from one sample, sequenced in a study of cytomegalovirus exposure and HLA in healthy donors. The PCR made use of 60 Vbeta and 13 Jbeta primers. Some clones are missing from TCRdb's copy, which holds only in-frame ones; the method was immunoSEQ multiplex PCR. The sample has around 100,000 clones; 6.5% to 8% are singletons. The sample consisted of PBMCs. The receptors stem from a man aged 50 to 59 in good health and CMV-seronegative.

CDR3 DNA: TGTGCCAGCAGTTTCCGGTCGAGCTACGAGCAGTACTTC. Encoded protein: CASSFRSSYEQYF. The chain joins TRBV6-5 to TRBJ2-7; D remains unclear. The CDR3 contains 13 residues. V was pared by 4 bases and J by 3 bases, with 10 bases between. CDR1 is MNHEY and CDR2 is SVGAGI in the germline V gene.

In regard to this clone: The same CDR3 can be traced to other DNA sequences in this sample. The rearrangement uses TRBV9 and TRBJ2-3, with 10 bases aligning to TRBD2. The CDR3 is 15 residues long. Germline V gene sequence: CDR1 SGDLS, CDR2 YYNGEE. V shed 2 bases and J 0 bases; nucleotides not matched to a gene: 0. The CDR3: CASSVSGGSTDTQYF. The CDR3 DNA reads as TGTGCCAGCAGCGTTAGCGGGGGGAGCACAGATACGCAGTATTTT.

This clone was found many times. The CDR3 sequence: CASSPETSREQFF. As DNA, the CDR3 is TGTGCCAGCAGCCCGGAGACTAGTCGGGAGCAGTTCTTC. The V and J genes are TRBV7-9 and TRBJ2-1, with a possible D match to TRBD2 (6 bases). This CDR3 contains 13 residues. V gave up 5 bases and J gave up 10 bases, with 15 bases separating them. Germline V lookup: CDR1 SEHNR, CDR2 FQNEAQ (reference sequence).

The chain has TRBV25-1 and TRBJ1-4, with D perhaps TRBD1 (5 bases). CDR3 length: 15 amino acids. In germline, CDR1 is MGHDK, CDR2 SYGVNS. With 3 bases removed from V and 3 bases from J, the gap between germline ends came to 11 bases. The CDR3 here is CASSDRAESNEKLFF. The CDR3 DNA follows: TGTGCCAGCAGTGACAGGGCAGAATCTAATGAAAAACTGTTTTTT.

The chain combines TRBV4-1 with TRBJ1-4; D might be TRBD1 (6 bases). This CDR3 is 17 amino acids long. The germline gives CDR1 MGHRA, CDR2 YSYEKL. Trimming pared 1 base from V and 5 bases from J, leaving 17 bases between. The CDR3 region is CASSQAAPGQRNEKLFF. CDR3 DNA: TGCGCCAGCAGCCAAGCCGCCCCGGGACAACGAAATGAAAAACTGTTTTTT.

This clone was observed a handful of times. The V gene is TRBV25-1, the J gene TRBJ1-2; D unclear. V lost 1 base to trimming and J lost 3 bases, with 18 bases between them. The length of the CDR3 is 17 residues. The germline V gene has CDR1 MGHDK and CDR2 SYGVNS. CDR3 bases: TGTGCCAGCAGTGAATGGGGTTGGAGCGGGAAGGACTATGGCTACACCTTC. It encodes CASSEWGWSGKDYGYTF.

The chain couples TRBV7-5 to TRBJ2-2; the table's D call, TRBD2, has no DNA check behind it. TRBV7-5 is deemed a pseudogene. The CDR3 loop spans 13 amino acids. CDR3 sequence reads: CASSLLDTGELFF. CDR3 sequence (DNA): TGTGCCAGCAGCTTACTTGACACCGGGGAGCTGTTTTTT.

There are a few counts of this clone. This sequence joins TRBV9 and TRBJ1-1; 8 bases are shared with TRBD1. The J segment lost 2 bases and the V segment lost 4 bases, leaving 7 bases of the junction unmatched. The CDR3 loop spans 15 amino acids. In germline, CDR1 is SGDLS, CDR2 YYNGEE. In nucleotides, the CDR3 is TGTGCCAGCAGCCCCCGGGGACAGGTAAACACTGAAGCTTTCTTT. It encodes CASSPRGQVNTEAFF.

Note on this clone: The conserved phenylalanine or tryptophan normally closing the CDR3 is absent here, so this likely arose from a read error. The chain uses TRBV28 and TRBJ2-2, with 7 bases identical to TRBD2. The CDR3 loop spans 12 amino acids. From germline, CDR1 is MDHEN and CDR2 SYDVKM. Unmatched junction bases numbered 3, after V lost 7 bases and J lost 7 bases. The CDR3, as DNA: TGTGCCAGCACCCGCGGGGGCGGGGAGCTGTTTGTT. Protein: CASTRGGGELFV.

V and J are TRBV5-1 and TRBJ1-2; D call uncertain. The CDR3 has 16 amino acids. Germline CDR1 SGHRS, CDR2 YFSETQ. The V end lost 2 bases, the J end lost 3 bases, and 17 bases lay between the germline ends. The CDR3 spells CASSLTSAARDYGYTF. The CDR3 nucleotides are TGCGCCAGCAGCTTAACGTCCGCGGCGCGGGACTATGGCTACACCTTC.